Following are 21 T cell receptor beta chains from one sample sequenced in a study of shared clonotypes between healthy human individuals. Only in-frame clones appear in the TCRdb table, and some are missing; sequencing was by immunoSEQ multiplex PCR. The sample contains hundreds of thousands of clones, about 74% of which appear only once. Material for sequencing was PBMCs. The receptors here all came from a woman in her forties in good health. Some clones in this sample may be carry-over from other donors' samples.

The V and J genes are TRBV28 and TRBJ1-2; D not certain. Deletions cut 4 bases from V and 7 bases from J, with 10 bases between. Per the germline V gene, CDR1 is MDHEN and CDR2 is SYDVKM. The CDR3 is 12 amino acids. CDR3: CASSSRFGGYTF. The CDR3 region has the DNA TGTGCCAGCAGTTCCCGGTTTGGTGGCTACACCTTC.

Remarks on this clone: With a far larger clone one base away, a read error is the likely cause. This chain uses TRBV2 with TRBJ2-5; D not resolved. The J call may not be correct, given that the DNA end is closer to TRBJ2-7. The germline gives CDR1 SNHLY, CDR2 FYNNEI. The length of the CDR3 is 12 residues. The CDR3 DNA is TGTGCCACCCAGGCACCTTTCTACGAGCAGTACTTC. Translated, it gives CATQAPFYEQYF.

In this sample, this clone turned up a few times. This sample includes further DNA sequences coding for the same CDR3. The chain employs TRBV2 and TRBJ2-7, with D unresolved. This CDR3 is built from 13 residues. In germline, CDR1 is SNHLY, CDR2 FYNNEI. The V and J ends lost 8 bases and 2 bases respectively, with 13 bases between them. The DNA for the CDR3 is TGTGCCAGCCGAGGCCCAGAACCCTACGAGCAGTACTTC. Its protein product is CASRGPEPYEQYF.

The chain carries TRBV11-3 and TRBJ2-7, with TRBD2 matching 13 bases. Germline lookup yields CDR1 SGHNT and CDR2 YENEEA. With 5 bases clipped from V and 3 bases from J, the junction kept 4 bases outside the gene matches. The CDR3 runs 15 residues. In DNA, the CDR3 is TGTGCCAGCAGCACGGGACTAGCGGGGAGCTACGAGCAGTACTTC. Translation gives CASSTGLAGSYEQYF. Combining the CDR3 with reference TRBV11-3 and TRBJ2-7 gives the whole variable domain EAGVVQSPRYKIIEKKQPVAFWCNPISGHNTLYWYLQNLGQGPELLIRYENEEAVDDSQLPKDRFSAERLKGVDSTLKIQPAELGDSAVYLCASSTGLAGSYEQYFGPGTRLTVT.

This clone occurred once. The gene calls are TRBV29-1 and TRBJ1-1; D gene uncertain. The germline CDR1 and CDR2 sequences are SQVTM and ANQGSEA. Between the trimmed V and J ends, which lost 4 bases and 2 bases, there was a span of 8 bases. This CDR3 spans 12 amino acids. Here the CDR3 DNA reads TGCAGCGTTGTTGTGTCCAACACTGAAGCTTTCTTT. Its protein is CSVVVSNTEAFF.

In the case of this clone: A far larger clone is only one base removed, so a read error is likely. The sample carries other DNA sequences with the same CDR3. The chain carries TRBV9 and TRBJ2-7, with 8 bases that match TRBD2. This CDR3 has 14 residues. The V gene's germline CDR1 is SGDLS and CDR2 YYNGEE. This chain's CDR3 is CASSAAGVPYEQYF. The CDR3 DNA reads TGTGCTAGCAGCGCAGCGGGAGTCCCCTACGAGCAGTACTTC. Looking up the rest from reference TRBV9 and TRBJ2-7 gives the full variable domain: DSGVTQTPKHLITATGQRVTLRCSPRSGDLSVYWYQQSLDQGLQFLIQYYNGEERAKGNILERFSAQQFPDLHSELNLSSLELGDSALYFCASSAAGVPYEQYFGPGTRLTVT.

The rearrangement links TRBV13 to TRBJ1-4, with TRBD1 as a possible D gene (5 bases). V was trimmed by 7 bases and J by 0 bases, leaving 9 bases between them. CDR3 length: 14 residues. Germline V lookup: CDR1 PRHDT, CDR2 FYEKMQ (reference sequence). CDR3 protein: CASKGRATNEKLFF. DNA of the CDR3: TGTGCCAGCAAGGGACGGGCAACTAATGAAAAACTGTTTTTT.

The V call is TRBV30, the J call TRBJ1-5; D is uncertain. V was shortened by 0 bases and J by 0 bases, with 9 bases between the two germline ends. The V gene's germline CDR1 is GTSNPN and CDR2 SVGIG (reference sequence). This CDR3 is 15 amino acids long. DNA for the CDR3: TGTGCCTGGAGTGTTTTAGACGGTAGCAATCAGCCCCAGCATTTT. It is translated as CAWSVLDGSNQPQHF.

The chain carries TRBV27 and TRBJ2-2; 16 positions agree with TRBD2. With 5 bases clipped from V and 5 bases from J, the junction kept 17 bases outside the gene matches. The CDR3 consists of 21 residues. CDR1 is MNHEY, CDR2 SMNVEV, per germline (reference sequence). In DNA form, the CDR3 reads TGTGCCAGCAGTCCACAGGGTATCTCGGGACTAGCGGGAGGGCCGACCGGGGAGCTGTTTTTT. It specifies CASSPQGISGLAGGPTGELFF.

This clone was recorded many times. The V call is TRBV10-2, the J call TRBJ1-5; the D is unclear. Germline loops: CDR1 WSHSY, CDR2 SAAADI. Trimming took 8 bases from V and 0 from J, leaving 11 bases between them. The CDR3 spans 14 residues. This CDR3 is CASGEQLSNQPQHF. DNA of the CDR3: TGCGCCAGCGGGGAGCAGCTTAGCAATCAGCCCCAGCATTTT.

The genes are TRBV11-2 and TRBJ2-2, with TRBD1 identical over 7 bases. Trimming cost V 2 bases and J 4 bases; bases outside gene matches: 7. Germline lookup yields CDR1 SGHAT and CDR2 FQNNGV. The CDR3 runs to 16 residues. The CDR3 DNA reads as TGTGCCAGCAGCTTATGGGCAGGGGGAATCACCGGGGAGCTGTTTTTT. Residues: CASSLWAGGITGELFF.

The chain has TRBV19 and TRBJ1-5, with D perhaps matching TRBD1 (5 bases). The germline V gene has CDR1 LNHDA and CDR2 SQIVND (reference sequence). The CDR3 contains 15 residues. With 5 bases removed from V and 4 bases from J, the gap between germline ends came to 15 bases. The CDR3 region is CASSFRGDLNQPQHF. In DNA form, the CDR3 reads TGTGCCAGTAGTTTTCGGGGGGACCTAAATCAGCCCCAGCATTTT.

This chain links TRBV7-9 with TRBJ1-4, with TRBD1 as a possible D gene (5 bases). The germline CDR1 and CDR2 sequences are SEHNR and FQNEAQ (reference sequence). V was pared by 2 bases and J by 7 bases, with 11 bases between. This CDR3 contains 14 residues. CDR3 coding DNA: TGTGCCAGCAGCTTACCTGGGACCGCTGAAAAACTGTTTTTT. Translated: CASSLPGTAEKLFF.

The CDR3 nucleotides read TGTGCCAGCAGCTTAAGGCGGGGCCGGGGTGAGCAGTTCTTC. Translation gives CASSLRRGRGEQFF. This rearrangement joins TRBV7-7 to TRBJ2-1; a weak D match, TRBD2 (6 bases). Trimming removed 2 bases from V and 9 bases from J, with 14 bases in between. Germline CDR1 is SSHAT and CDR2 is FNYEAQ (reference sequence). The CDR3 extends over 14 amino acids.

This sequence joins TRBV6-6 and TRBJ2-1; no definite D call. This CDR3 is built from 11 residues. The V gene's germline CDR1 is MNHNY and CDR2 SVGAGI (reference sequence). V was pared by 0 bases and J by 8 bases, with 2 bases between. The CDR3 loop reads CASSYSYEQFF. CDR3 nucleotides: TGTGCCAGCAGTTACTCGTATGAGCAGTTCTTC.

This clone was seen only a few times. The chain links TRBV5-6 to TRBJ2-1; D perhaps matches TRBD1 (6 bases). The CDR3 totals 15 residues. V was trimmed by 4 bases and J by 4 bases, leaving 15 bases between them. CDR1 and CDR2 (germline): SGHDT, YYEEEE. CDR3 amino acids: CASSVQGGPYNEQFF. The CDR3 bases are TGTGCCAGCAGCGTACAGGGTGGCCCTTACAATGAGCAGTTCTTC. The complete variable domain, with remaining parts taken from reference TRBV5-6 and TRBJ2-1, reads DAGVTQSPTHLIKTRGQQVTLRCSPKSGHDTVSWYQQALGQGPQFIFQYYEEEERQRGNFPDRFSGHQFPNYSSELNVNALLLGDSALYLCASSVQGGPYNEQFFGPGTRLTVL.

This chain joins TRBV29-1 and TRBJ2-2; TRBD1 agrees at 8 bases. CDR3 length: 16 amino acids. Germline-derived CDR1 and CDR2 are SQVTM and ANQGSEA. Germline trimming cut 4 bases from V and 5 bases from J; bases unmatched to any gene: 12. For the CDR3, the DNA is TGCAGCGTTGCCCTAGGACAGGGCTTGGGTACCGGGGAGCTGTTTTTT. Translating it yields CSVALGQGLGTGELFF.

CDR3 in amino acids: CASSATDRGSEKLFF. CDR3 DNA sequence: TGTGCCAGCAGCGCCACGGACAGGGGGTCCGAAAAACTGTTTTTT. This chain uses TRBV6-6 with TRBJ1-4; the match to TRBD1 covers 10 bases. The CDR3 spans 15 residues. V shed 6 bases, J shed 8 bases, and the junction held 9 bases outside the gene matches. Germline V lookup: CDR1 MNHNY, CDR2 SVGAGI (reference sequence).

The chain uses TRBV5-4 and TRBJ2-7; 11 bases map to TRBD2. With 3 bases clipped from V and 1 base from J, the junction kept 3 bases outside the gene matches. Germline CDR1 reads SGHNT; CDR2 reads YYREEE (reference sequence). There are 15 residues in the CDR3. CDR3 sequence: CASSSGLAVSYEQYF. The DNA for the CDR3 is TGTGCCAGCAGCTCGGGACTAGCGGTTTCCTACGAGCAGTACTTC.

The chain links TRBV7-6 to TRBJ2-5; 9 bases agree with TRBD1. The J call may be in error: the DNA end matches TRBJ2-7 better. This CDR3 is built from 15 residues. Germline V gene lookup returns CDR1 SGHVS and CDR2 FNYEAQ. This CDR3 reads CASSLRARDRDEQYF. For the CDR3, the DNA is TGTGCCAGCAGCTTAAGGGCCCGGGACAGGGACGAGCAGTACTTC.

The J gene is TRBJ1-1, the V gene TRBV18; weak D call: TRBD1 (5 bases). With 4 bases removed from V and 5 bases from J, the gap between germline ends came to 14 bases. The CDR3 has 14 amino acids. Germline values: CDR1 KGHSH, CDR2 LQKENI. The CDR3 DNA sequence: TGTGCCAGCTCACAGGGGCAGGTTGGGACTGAAGCTTTCTTT. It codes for CASSQGQVGTEAFF.